The TCR beta chain under discussion was sequenced for a study of cytomegalovirus exposure and HLA in healthy donors. For the study at large: Of all 400 or so donors who were genotyped, roughly 81% belonged to the Caucasian-associated ancestry cluster.

This clone is a singleton in its sample. Its antigen remains unidentified. Findings and caveats of the study: No immune exposure information besides CMV serostatus was available. A later analysis found that most CMV-associated TCR beta chains appeared HLA-restricted.

The CDR3 is made up of 15 amino acids. Trimming took off 2 bases at V and 0 bases at J, with 10 bases between the two ends. Germline V gives CDR1 SEHNR, CDR2 FQNEAQ (reference sequence). The primer mix had 60 Vbeta and 13 Jbeta primers. The repertoire was sequenced with immunoSEQ multiplex PCR; TCRdb's copy has only in-frame clones and lacks some. The sample has about 92,000 clones; under 80% are singletons. Material for sequencing was PBMCs. The chain is built from TRBV7-9 and TRBJ1-1; tentatively, D is TRBD1 (6 bases). The sequence was collected from a man aged 45-65 years in good health and CMV-seropositive. The DNA for the CDR3 is TGTGCCAGCAGCTTATTCACAGGGCTGAACACTGAAGCTTTCTTT. Translating it yields CASSLFTGLNTEAFF. The full variable domain, completed using reference TRBV7-9 and TRBJ1-1, is DTGVSQNPRHKITKRGQNVTFRCDPISEHNRLYWYRQTLGQGPEFLTYFQNEAQLEKSRLLSDRFSAERPKGSFSTLEIQRTEQGDSAMYLCASSLFTGLNTEAFFGQGTRLTVV.